The 18 T cell receptor beta chains in this list originate from one sample, sequenced in a study of technical replicates of blood from several donors. Data came from immunoSEQ multiplex PCR; TCRdb stores just in-frame clones and leaves some out. Among roughly 100,000 clones listed, 96% were seen once. The specimen sequenced was T cells isolated from PBMCs. The receptor source for this set is a human donor in good health.

The chain is built from TRBV2 and TRBJ2-5, with 10 bases fitting TRBD2. V dropped 3 bases and J dropped 6; count of bases not matched to a gene: 7. The CDR3 contains 15 residues. Per germline, CDR1 SNHLY and CDR2 FYNNEI. The CDR3 protein is CASSDSAGGGQTQYF. The CDR3 DNA follows: TGTGCCAGCAGTGACTCAGCGGGAGGGGGGCAGACCCAGTACTTC.

CDR3 bases: TGCGCCAGCAGCGGGGGGGGTGAGCAGTACTTC. Protein product: CASSGGGEQYF. The chain couples TRBV5-1 to TRBJ2-7; 7 nucleotides match TRBD2. CDR3 size: 11 residues. The germline V gene encodes CDR1 SGHRS and CDR2 YFSETQ. Germline trimming cut 4 bases from V and 7 bases from J; bases unmatched to any gene: 2.

This clone is a singleton in its sample. This chain links TRBV30 with TRBJ2-7; the match to TRBD1 covers 9 bases. V trimming: 1 base; J trimming: 5 bases; junction bases outside the gene matches: 24. The CDR3 is made up of 20 amino acids. CDR1 is GTSNPN, CDR2 SVGIG, per germline (reference sequence). The chain's CDR3 is CAWSAPFATNRDRESDEQYF. CDR3 sequence (DNA): TGTGCCTGGAGTGCTCCATTTGCGACCAACCGGGACAGGGAGTCCGACGAGCAGTACTTC.

This CDR3 reads CSVEGAGNSGANVLTF. CDR3 nucleotide sequence: TGCAGCGTTGAAGGGGCGGGGAATTCTGGGGCCAACGTCCTGACTTTC. The chain joins TRBV29-1 to TRBJ2-6; possibly TRBD2 for D (6 bases). CDR3 length: 16 amino acids. Germline assignment: CDR1 SQVTM and CDR2 ANQGSEA. With 1 base removed from V and 1 base from J, the gap between germline ends came to 11 bases.

On this clone itself: This sample includes further DNA sequences coding for the same CDR3. J is TRBJ2-1 and V is TRBV9, with 11 bases fitting TRBD2. This CDR3 contains 15 residues. Trimming took 4 bases from V and 4 from J; bases not matched to a gene: 4. Germline loops: CDR1 SGDLS, CDR2 YYNGEE. CDR3 DNA sequence: TGTGCCAGCAGCCCAAGACTAGCGGGGTACAATGAGCAGTTCTTC. Translation gives CASSPRLAGYNEQFF.

This clone has a single count. The chain couples TRBV19 to TRBJ2-5; TRBD1 is a possible D gene (5 bases). Germline V lookup: CDR1 LNHDA, CDR2 SQIVND (reference sequence). The CDR3 has 13 amino acids. Trimming pared 3 bases from V and 6 bases from J, leaving 11 bases between. Here the CDR3 DNA reads TGTGCCAGTAGTATGCAGGGCAGTAAGACCCAGTACTTC. Protein sequence: CASSMQGSKTQYF. Full variable domain (missing parts from reference TRBV19 and TRBJ2-5): DGGITQSPKYLFRKEGQNVTLSCEQNLNHDAMYWYRQDPGQGLRLIYYSQIVNDFQKGDIAEGYSVSREKKESFPLTVTSAQKNPTAFYLCASSMQGSKTQYFGPGTRLLVL.

V usage is TRBV4-1 and J usage is TRBJ2-1; 8 nucleotides line up with TRBD2. Trimming took 1 base from V and 4 from J; bases not matched to a gene: 15. The germline gives CDR1 MGHRA, CDR2 YSYEKL. The CDR3 is 19 amino acids. CDR3 residues: CASSQVSAGESLQYNEQFF. In DNA, the CDR3 is TGCGCCAGCAGCCAAGTTTCAGCGGGAGAAAGTCTCCAATACAATGAGCAGTTCTTC.

The J gene is TRBJ1-4, the V gene TRBV10-2, with D perhaps matching TRBD1 (6 bases). Germline V gene sequence: CDR1 WSHSY, CDR2 SAAADI. V lost 8 bases, J lost 13 bases, and 14 bases lay in between. CDR3 length: 11 residues. CDR3 in DNA: TGCGCCAGCTTCGGAACAGGGAGACTGTTTTTT. Its translation: CASFGTGRLFF.

This rearrangement joins TRBV11-2 to TRBJ2-1, with 9 nucleotides matching TRBD2. Unmatched junction bases numbered 2, after V lost 1 base and J lost 4 bases. This CDR3 contains 15 residues. CDR1 and CDR2 from the germline V gene are SGHAT and FQNNGV. CDR3 coding DNA: TGTGCCAGCAGCTTAGGACTAGCGGATTACAATGAGCAGTTCTTC. It encodes CASSLGLADYNEQFF.

The chain couples TRBV19 to TRBJ2-2; maybe TRBD2 (6 bases). V lost 8 bases, J lost 4 bases, and 17 bases lay in between. The CDR3 length is 15 residues. Germline assignment: CDR1 LNHDA and CDR2 SQIVND (reference sequence). The CDR3 nucleotides read TGTGCCAGTTGTTTCATCCCCGGGGGCACCGGGGAGCTGTTTTTT. It translates to CASCFIPGGTGELFF.

This clone was picked up a small number of times. V and J are TRBV9 and TRBJ2-7; 7 bases map to TRBD1. V lost 4 bases, J lost 4 bases, and 17 bases stayed unmatched. Germline V gene data show CDR1 as SGDLS and CDR2 as YYNGEE. The CDR3 totals 17 residues. DNA of the CDR3: TGTGCCAGCAGCCTCCAGGGTTCCGCAGGGGGTTTGTACGAGCAGTACTTC. Its protein product is CASSLQGSAGGLYEQYF. Full variable domain (rest looked up from reference TRBV9 and TRBJ2-7): DSGVTQTPKHLITATGQRVTLRCSPRSGDLSVYWYQQSLDQGLQFLIQYYNGEERAKGNILERFSAQQFPDLHSELNLSSLELGDSALYFCASSLQGSAGGLYEQYFGPGTRLTVT.

V usage is TRBV6-4 and J usage is TRBJ2-3; D uncertain. This CDR3 region has 14 residues. Trimming took off 4 bases at V and 3 bases at J, with 11 bases between the two ends. Germline V gives CDR1 MRHNA, CDR2 SNTAGT. The CDR3 DNA follows: TGTGCCAGCAGTGTGAGCTCCTTTACAGATACGCAGTATTTT. It codes for CASSVSSFTDTQYF.

V and J are TRBV28 and TRBJ2-7, with D hard to call. The CDR3 has 14 amino acids. Per the germline V gene, CDR1 is MDHEN and CDR2 is SYDVKM. V was cut by 3 bases and J by 2 bases, with 11 bases left in between. The chain's CDR3 is CASSFHAATYEQYF. CDR3 sequence (DNA): TGTGCCAGCAGTTTCCATGCGGCTACCTACGAGCAGTACTTC.

The rearrangement links TRBV28 to TRBJ2-7, with 11 positions matching TRBD2. Germline lookup yields CDR1 MDHEN and CDR2 SYDVKM. CDR3 length: 16 residues. The junction had 11 bases not matched to a gene; V was cut back by 7 bases and J by 3 bases. CDR3 nucleotides: TGTGCCAGCACTAATTCACTAGCGGGAGAATACTACGAGCAGTACTTC. Amino acid sequence: CASTNSLAGEYYEQYF.

V gene TRBV6-1 combines with J gene TRBJ1-5; no definite D call. The CDR3 loop spans 14 amino acids. V lost 0 bases and J lost 8, with 11 bases in between. Germline values: CDR1 MNHNS, CDR2 SASEGT. As DNA, the CDR3 is TGTGCCAGCAGTGAAGCGCTAGGGAGGGAGCCCCAGCATTTT. This sequence encodes CASSEALGREPQHF.

The chain links TRBV14 to TRBJ1-1, with TRBD1 matching over 8 bases. V gave up 4 bases and J gave up 1 base; unmatched junction bases: 2. Per germline, CDR1 SGHDN and CDR2 FVKESK. The CDR3 extends over 14 amino acids. The CDR3 coding sequence is TGTGCCAGCAGCCTCAGGGGGCAGAACACTGAAGCTTTCTTT. Translation: CASSLRGQNTEAFF.

The chain carries TRBV18 and TRBJ2-1; TRBD2 agrees at 12 bases. The germline V gene encodes CDR1 KGHSH and CDR2 LQKENI. The V segment lost 0 bases and the J segment 4 bases; nucleotides outside the gene matches: 7. The CDR3 is made up of 18 amino acids. This chain's CDR3 is CASSPPPSGRARYNEQFF. The CDR3 bases are TGTGCCAGCTCACCACCCCCTAGCGGGAGGGCCCGTTACAATGAGCAGTTCTTC.

The V gene is TRBV6-1, the J gene TRBJ1-3; D uncertain. The end of the DNA fits TRBJ2-2 better, so the J call may be wrong. Germline CDR1 is MNHNS and CDR2 is SASEGT. The CDR3 loop spans 15 amino acids. DNA for the CDR3: TGTGCCAGCAGTGAATCACGATTGAACACCGGGGAGCTGTTTTTT. It encodes CASSESRLNTGELFF.